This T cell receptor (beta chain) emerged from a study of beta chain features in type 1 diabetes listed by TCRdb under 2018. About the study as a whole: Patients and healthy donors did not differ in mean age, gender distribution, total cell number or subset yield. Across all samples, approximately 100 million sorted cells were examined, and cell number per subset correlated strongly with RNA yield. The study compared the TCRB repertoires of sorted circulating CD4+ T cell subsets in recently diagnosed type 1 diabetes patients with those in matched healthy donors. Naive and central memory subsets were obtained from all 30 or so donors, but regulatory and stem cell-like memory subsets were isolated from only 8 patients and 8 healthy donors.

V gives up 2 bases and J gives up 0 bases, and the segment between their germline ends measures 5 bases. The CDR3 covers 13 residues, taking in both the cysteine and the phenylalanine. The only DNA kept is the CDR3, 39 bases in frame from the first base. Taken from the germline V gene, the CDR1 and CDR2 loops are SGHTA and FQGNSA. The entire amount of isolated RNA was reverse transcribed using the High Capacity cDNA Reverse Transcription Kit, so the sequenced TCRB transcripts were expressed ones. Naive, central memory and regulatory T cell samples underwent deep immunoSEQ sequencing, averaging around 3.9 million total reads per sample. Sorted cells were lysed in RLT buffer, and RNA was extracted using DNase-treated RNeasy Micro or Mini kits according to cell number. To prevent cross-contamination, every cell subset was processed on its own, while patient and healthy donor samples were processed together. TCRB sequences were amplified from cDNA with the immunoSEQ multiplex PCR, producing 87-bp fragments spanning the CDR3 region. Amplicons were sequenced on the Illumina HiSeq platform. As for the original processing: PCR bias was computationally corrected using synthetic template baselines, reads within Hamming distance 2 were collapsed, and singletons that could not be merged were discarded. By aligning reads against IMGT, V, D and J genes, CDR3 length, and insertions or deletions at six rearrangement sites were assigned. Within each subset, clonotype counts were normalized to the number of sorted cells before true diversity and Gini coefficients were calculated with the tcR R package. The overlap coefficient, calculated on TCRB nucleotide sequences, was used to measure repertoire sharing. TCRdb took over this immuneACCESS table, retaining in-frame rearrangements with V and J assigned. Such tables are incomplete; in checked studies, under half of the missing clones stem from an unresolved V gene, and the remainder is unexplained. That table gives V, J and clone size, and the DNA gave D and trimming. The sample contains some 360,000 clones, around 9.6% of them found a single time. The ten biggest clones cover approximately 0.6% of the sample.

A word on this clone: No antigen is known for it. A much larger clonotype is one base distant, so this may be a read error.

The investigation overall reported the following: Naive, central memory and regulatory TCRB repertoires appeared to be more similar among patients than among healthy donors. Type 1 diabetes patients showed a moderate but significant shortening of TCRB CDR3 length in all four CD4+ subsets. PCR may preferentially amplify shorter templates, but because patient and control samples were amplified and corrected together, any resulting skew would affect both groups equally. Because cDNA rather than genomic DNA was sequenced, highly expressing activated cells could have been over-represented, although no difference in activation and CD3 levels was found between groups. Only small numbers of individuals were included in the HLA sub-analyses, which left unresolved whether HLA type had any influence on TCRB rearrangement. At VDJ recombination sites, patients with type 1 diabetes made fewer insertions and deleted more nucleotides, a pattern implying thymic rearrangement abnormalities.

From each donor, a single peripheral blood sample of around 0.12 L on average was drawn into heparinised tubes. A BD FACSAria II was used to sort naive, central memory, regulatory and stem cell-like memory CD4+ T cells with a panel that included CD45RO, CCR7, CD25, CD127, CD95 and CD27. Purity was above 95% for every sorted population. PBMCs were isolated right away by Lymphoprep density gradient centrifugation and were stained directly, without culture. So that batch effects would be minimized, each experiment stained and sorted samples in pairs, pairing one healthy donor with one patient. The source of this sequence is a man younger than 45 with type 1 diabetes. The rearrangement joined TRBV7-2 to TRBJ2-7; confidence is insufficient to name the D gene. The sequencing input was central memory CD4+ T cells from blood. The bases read TGTGCCAGCAGCTTAACGAACTCCTACGAGCAGTACTTC. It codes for CASSLTNSYEQYF.